The next 15 T cell receptor beta chains were all read from a single sample in a study of blood T cells in healthy people across ages. Using a J-beta primer mix together with a sample-barcoded 5' primer, a second PCR was run for roughly 7 to 11 cycles. TCRdb itself ran the 5' RACE reads through MiXCR, one entry per CDR3 protein. The repertoire has 790,000 or so distinct CDR3 sequences, 35% to 50% of them found once; the top ten carry 15% to 20%. Sequencing was performed on blood. The receptors come from a man of 80 years or more in good health.

The CDR3 nucleotides read TGTGCCAGCGCGACCGGACTAGCGGGAGACAATGAGCAGTTCTTC. This codes for CASATGLAGDNEQFF. This chain uses TRBV18 with TRBJ2-1; 13 nucleotides match TRBD2. CDR1 is KGHSH, CDR2 LQKENI, per germline. CDR3 length: 15 amino acids. The V gene end was trimmed by 8 bases and the J gene end by 5 bases; junction bases not matched to a gene: 6. The whole variable domain, filled in from reference TRBV18 and TRBJ2-1, reads NAGVMQNPRHLVRRRGQEARLRCSPMKGHSHVYWYRQLPEEGLKFMVYLQKENIIDESGMPKERFSAEFPKEGPSILRIQQVVRGDSAAYFCASATGLAGDNEQFFGPGTRLTVL.

In this sample, this clonotype turned up once. The chain uses TRBV28 and TRBJ2-7; D tentatively fits TRBD1 or TRBD2 (5 bases each). V lost 3 bases, J lost 3 bases, and 12 bases lay in between. Germline assignment: CDR1 MDHEN and CDR2 SYDVKM. The CDR3 length is 14 residues. CDR3 DNA: TGTGCCAGCAGTTTCCGGGACCCATACTACGAGCAGTACTTC. Translation gives CASSFRDPYYEQYF.

This chain joins TRBV29-1 and TRBJ2-3; TRBD2 agrees at 8 bases. With V trimmed by 0 bases and J by 4 bases, 9 bases remained unmatched. CDR3 size: 16 residues. In germline, CDR1 is SQVTM, CDR2 ANQGSEA. The chain's CDR3 is CSVEDPGSGSADTQYF. The CDR3, as DNA: TGCAGCGTTGAAGATCCCGGGAGCGGGAGCGCAGATACGCAGTATTTT.

In its sample, this clonotype was seen many times. The V gene is TRBV20-1, the J gene TRBJ2-1; D unresolved. Germline assignment: CDR1 DFQATT and CDR2 SNEGSKA (reference sequence). Trimming removed 0 bases at V and 6 bases at J, with 12 bases between. The CDR3 is made up of 14 amino acids. This CDR3 reads CSARDQDHSNEQFF. The CDR3 DNA follows: TGCAGTGCTAGAGATCAAGATCACTCCAATGAGCAGTTCTTC.

The chain is built from TRBV3-1 and TRBJ2-7; 9 positions match TRBD2. Germline CDR1 reads LGHDT; CDR2 reads YNNKEL (reference sequence). CDR3 length equals 15 residues. J lost 5 bases, V lost 5 bases, and 10 bases had no gene match. This CDR3 is CASSVYSGSHNEQYF. The CDR3 DNA sequence: TGTGCCAGCAGCGTCTATAGCGGGAGTCATAACGAGCAGTACTTC.

This rearrangement joins TRBV24-1 to TRBJ2-3; 11 positions match TRBD2. V was pared by 5 bases and J by 4 bases, with 7 bases of the junction left unmatched. CDR1 and CDR2 (germline): KGHDR, SFDVKD. The CDR3 contains 16 residues. The CDR3 loop is CATSGSLAGDADTQYF. CDR3 coding DNA: TGTGCCACCAGTGGGTCACTAGCGGGAGACGCAGATACGCAGTATTTT.

Regarding this clonotype: A much larger clone lies one base from this, so it may be a read error. CDR3 residues: CASSRDGLYEPYF. In DNA, the CDR3 is TGTGCCAGCAGTCGGGACGGGCTCTACGAGCCGTACTTC. The chain recombines TRBV12-3 or TRBV12-4 with TRBJ2-7; D tentatively fits TRBD1 or TRBD2 (5 bases each). The CDR3 has 13 residues.

This sequence joins TRBV30 and TRBJ2-1; D call uncertain. The V gene lost 0 bases and the J gene lost 0 bases, with 6 bases spanning the gap. Germline CDR1 reads GTSNPN; CDR2 reads SVGIG (reference sequence). The CDR3 contains 14 residues. The CDR3 nucleotides read TGTGCCTGGAGTGTAGGAAGCTCCTACAATGAGCAGTTCTTC. This translates into CAWSVGSSYNEQFF.

Ten or more counts support this clonotype. V gene TRBV4-2 combines with J gene TRBJ2-5; a weak D match, TRBD2 (5 bases). The V and J ends lost 0 bases and 7 bases respectively, with 12 bases between them. Germline CDR1 is LGHNA and CDR2 is YNFKEQ. The length of the CDR3 is 14 residues. The CDR3 nucleotides are TGTGCCAGCAGCCAAGATGCGGGTCAGGTGACCCAGTACTTC. Translation: CASSQDAGQVTQYF.

The V call is TRBV10-3, the J call TRBJ2-6, with D perhaps matching TRBD2 (6 bases). Germline V gene sequence: CDR1 ENHRY, CDR2 SYGVKD. This CDR3 contains 15 residues. Trimming stripped 2 bases from V and 2 bases from J, with 7 bases between. The CDR3 is CAISEGGTGANVLTF. CDR3 in DNA: TGTGCCATCAGTGAGGGGGGGACTGGGGCCAACGTCCTGACTTTC.

The chain joins TRBV12-3 or TRBV12-4 to TRBJ2-1; no reliable D call. The CDR3 length is 14 residues. Trimming removed 7 bases at V and 10 bases at J, with 20 bases between. The CDR3 DNA reads as TGTGCCAGCACTTCTGACACTCAAGTACGGGAGCAGTTCTTC. Its translation: CASTSDTQVREQFF.

This clonotype was counted a few times. The chain carries TRBV28 and TRBJ2-1; no clear D. Between the trimmed V and J ends, which lost 1 base and 8 bases, there was a span of 6 bases. CDR1 and CDR2 from the germline V gene are MDHEN and SYDVKM. The CDR3 runs to 12 residues. The CDR3 loop is CASSLYRDEQFF. The CDR3 region has the DNA TGTGCCAGCAGTTTATATAGAGATGAGCAGTTCTTC.

V usage is TRBV7-3 and J usage is TRBJ2-5; TRBD2 aligns across 7 bases. The germline gives CDR1 SGHTA, CDR2 FQGTGA. V gave up 5 bases and J gave up 5 bases; unmatched junction bases: 8. The CDR3 contains 14 residues. CDR3 in DNA: TGTGCCAGCAGCCCAGGGCGCGGGAGCGAGACCCAGTACTTC. This translates into CASSPGRGSETQYF.

The rearrangement uses TRBV7-3 and TRBJ2-7; TRBD2 might be the D (6 bases). Trimming took 3 bases from V and 6 from J, leaving 12 bases between them. Germline V gene lookup returns CDR1 SGHTA and CDR2 FQGTGA. CDR3 length equals 13 residues. CDR3 coding DNA: TGTGCCAGCAGCTTGGGAGGCAGCGGCGAGCAGTACTTC. This codes for CASSLGGSGEQYF.

The CDR3: CSARAGGGTKNTGELFF. The CDR3 nucleotides read TGCAGTGCTAGAGCTGGGGGCGGAACGAAGAACACCGGGGAGCTGTTTTTT. The genes are TRBV20-1 and TRBJ2-2, with D maybe TRBD1 (6 bases). V was cut by 1 base and J by 1 base, with 16 bases left in between. CDR1 and CDR2 (germline): DFQATT, SNEGSKA (reference sequence). The CDR3 covers 17 residues.